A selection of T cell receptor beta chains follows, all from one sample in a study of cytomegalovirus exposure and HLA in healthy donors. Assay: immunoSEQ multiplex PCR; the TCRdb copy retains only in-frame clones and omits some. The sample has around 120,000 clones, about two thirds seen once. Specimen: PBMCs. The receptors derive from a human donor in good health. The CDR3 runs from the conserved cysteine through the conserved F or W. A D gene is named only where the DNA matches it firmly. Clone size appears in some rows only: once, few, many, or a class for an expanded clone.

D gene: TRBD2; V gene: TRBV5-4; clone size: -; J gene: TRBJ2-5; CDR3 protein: CASSLARSGGRKTQYF; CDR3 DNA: TGTGCCAGCAGCTTGGCCCGAAGCGGGGGGAGAAAGACCCAGTACTTC
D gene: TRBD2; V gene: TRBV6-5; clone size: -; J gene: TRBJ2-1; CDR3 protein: CASSYWASGNNEQFF; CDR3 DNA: TGTGCCAGCAGTTACTGGGCTAGCGGGAACAATGAGCAGTTCTTC
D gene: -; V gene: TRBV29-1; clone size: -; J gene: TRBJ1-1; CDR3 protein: CSVQGGWMNTEAFF; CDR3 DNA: TGCAGCGTTCAGGGTGGGTGGATGAACACTGAAGCTTTCTTT
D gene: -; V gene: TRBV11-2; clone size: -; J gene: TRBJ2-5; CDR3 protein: CASQRVERQYF; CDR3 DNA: TGTGCCAGCCAACGGGTGGAACGGCAGTACTTC
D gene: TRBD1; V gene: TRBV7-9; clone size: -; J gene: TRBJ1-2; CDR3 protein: CSSSLGGQLNYGYTF; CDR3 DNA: TGTTCCAGCAGCTTAGGGGGACAGCTTAACTATGGCTACACCTTC
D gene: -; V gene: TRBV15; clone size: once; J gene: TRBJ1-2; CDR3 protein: CATSRDPGSYFDGYTF; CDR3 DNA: TGTGCCACCAGCAGAGATCCAGGGTCTTATTTTGATGGCTACACCTTC
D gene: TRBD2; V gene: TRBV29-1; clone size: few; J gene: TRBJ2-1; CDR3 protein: CSATTSESSYNEQFF; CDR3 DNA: TGCAGCGCTACGACTAGCGAGAGCTCCTACAATGAGCAGTTCTTC
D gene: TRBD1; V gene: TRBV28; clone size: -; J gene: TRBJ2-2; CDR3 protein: CASSSGDRGTGELFF; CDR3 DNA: TGTGCCAGCAGTTCTGGGGACAGGGGGACCGGGGAGCTGTTTTTT
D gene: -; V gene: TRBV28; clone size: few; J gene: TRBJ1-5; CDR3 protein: CASSPPWGTGNQPQHF; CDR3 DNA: TGTGCCAGCAGTCCACCTTGGGGAACGGGGAATCAGCCCCAGCATTTT
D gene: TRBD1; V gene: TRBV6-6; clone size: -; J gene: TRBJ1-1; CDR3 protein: CASNTGGAGNTEAFF; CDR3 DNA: TGTGCCAGCAATACAGGGGGCGCGGGGAACACTGAAGCTTTCTTT
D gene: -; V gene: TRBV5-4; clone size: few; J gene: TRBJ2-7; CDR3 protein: CASSPLGSSYEQYF; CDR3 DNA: TGCGCCAGCAGCCCTCTAGGGAGCTCCTACGAGCAGTACTTC
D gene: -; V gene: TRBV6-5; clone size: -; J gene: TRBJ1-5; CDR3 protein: CTAWGGWGQPQHF; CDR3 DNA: TGTACTGCGTGGGGGGGTTGGGGTCAGCCCCAGCATTTT
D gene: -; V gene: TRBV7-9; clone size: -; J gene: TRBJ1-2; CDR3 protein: CASTLSGGWDYGYTF; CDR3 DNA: TGTGCCAGCACCCTTAGCGGAGGATGGGACTATGGCTACACCTTC
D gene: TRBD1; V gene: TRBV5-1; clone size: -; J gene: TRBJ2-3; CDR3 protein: CASSPGQGFDTQYF; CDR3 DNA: TGCGCCAGCAGTCCGGGACAGGGTTTCGATACGCAGTATTTT
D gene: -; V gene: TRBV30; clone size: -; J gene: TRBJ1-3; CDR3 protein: CAWRRGGFSGNTIYF; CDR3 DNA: TGTGCCTGGAGGCGGGGGGGTTTCTCTGGAAACACCATATATTTT
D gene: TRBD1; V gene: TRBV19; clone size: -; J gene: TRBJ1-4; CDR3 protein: CASSIGGQGRGEKLFF; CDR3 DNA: TGTGCCAGTAGTATAGGGGGACAGGGTCGCGGTGAAAAACTGTTTTTT
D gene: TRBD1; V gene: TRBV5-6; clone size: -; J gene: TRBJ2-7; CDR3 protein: CASSLVGQGLYEQYF; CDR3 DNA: TGTGCCAGCAGCTTGGTAGGACAGGGTCTCTACGAGCAGTACTTC
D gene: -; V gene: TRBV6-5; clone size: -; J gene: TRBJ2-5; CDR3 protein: CASSYSRLSQETQYF; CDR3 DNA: TGTGCCAGCAGTTACTCGCGACTCAGTCAAGAGACCCAGTACTTC
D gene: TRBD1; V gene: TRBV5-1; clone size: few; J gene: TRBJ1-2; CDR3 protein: CASSKGAGVGYTF; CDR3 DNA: TGCGCCAGCAGCAAGGGGGCAGGGGTTGGCTACACCTTC
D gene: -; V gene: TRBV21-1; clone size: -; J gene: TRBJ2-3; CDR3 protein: CASSKGPAGAADTQYF; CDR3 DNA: TGTGCCAGCAGCAAAGGCCCAGCGGGGGCGGCAGATACGCAGTATTTT
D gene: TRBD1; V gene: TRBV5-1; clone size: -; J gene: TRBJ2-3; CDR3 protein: CASSPGQFRTDTQYF; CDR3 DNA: TGCGCCAGCAGCCCGGGACAGTTCAGAACAGATACGCAGTATTTT
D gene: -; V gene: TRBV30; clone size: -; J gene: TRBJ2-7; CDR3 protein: CAWSPFGSYEQYF; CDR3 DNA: TGTGCCTGGAGTCCCTTCGGGTCCTACGAGCAGTACTTC
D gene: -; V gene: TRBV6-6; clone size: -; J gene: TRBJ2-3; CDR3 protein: CASSRTFPDTQYF; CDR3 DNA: TGTGCCAGCAGTCGGACTTTTCCAGATACGCAGTATTTT